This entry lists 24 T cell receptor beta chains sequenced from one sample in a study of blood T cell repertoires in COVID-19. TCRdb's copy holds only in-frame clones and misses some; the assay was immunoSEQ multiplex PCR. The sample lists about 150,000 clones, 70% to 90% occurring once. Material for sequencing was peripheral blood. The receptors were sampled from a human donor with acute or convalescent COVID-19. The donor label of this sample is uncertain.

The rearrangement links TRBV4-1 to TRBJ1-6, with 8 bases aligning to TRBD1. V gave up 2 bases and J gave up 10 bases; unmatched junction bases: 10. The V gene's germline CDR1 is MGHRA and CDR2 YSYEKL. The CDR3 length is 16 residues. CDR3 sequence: CASSQPRQGRGSPLHF. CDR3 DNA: TGCGCCAGCAGCCAACCCCGACAGGGGAGAGGATCACCCCTCCACTTT.

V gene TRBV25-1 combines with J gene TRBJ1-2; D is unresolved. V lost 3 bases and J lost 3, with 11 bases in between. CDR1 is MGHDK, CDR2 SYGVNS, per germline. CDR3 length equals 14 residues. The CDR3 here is CASSESGVYYGYTF. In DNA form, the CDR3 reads TGTGCCAGCAGTGAGAGCGGGGTGTACTATGGCTACACCTTC.

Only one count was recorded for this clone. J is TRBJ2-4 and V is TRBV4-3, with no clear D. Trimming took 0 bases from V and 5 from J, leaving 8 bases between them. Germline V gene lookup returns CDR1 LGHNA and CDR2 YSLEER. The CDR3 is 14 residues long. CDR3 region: CASSQDFEQNIQYF. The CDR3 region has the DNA TGCGCCAGCAGCCAAGATTTCGAGCAAAACATTCAGTACTTC.

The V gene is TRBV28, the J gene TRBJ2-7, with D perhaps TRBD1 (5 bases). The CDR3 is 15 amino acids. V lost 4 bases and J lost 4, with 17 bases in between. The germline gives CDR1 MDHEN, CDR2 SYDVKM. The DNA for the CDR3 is TGTGCCAGCAGTTCCCTCAGGGCGCCTCAATACGAGCAGTACTTC. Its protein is CASSSLRAPQYEQYF.

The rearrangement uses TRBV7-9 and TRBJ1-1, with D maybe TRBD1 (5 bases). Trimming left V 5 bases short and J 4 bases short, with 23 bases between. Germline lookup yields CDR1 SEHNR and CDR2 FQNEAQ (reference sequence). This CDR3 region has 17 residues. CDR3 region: CASSTLETGRGGTEAFF. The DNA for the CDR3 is TGTGCCAGCAGCACTCTTGAAACAGGCCGGGGGGGCACTGAAGCTTTCTTT.

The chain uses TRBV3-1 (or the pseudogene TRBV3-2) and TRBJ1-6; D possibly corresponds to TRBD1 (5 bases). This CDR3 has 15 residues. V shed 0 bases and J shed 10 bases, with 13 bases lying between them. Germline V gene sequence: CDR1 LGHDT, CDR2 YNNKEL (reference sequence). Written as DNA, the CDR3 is TGTGCCAGCAGCCAAGAAGCAGGGCGCGCATCACCCCTCCACTTT. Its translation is CASSQEAGRASPLHF.

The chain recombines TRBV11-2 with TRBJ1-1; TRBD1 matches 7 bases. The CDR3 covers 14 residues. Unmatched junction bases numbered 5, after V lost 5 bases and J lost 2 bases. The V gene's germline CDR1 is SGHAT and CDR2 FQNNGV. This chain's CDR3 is CASSVRQGNTEAFF. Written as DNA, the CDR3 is TGTGCCAGCAGCGTAAGACAGGGAAACACTGAAGCTTTCTTT.

CDR3 nucleotide sequence: TGCGCCAGCAGCTTGGTCGCTAGCTCGGGCGAGCAGTACGTC. This encodes CASSLVASSGEQYV. The rearrangement links TRBV5-1 to TRBJ2-7, with D possibly TRBD2 on 5 matching bases. This CDR3 spans 14 amino acids. CDR1 and CDR2 from the germline V gene are SGHRS and YFSETQ. The V gene lost 0 bases and the J gene lost 6 bases, with 13 bases spanning the gap.

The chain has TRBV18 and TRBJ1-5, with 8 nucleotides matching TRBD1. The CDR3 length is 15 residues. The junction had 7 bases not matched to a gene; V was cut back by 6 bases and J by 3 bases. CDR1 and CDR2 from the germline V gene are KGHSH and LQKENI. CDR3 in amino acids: CASSPRGQVNQPQHF. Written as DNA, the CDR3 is TGTGCCAGCTCGCCCCGGGGACAGGTCAATCAGCCCCAGCATTTT.

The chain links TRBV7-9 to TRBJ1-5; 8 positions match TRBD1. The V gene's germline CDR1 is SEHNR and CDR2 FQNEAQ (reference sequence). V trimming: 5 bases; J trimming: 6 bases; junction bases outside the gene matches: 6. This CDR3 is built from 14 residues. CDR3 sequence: CASSPGQGAQPQHF. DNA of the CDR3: TGTGCCAGCAGCCCTGGACAGGGTGCTCAGCCCCAGCATTTT.

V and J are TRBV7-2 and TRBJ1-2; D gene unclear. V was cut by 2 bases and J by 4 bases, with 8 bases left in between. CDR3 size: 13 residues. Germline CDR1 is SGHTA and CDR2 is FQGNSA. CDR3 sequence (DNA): TGTGCCAGCAGCTTACCAGTTCTCTATGGCTACACCTTC. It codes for CASSLPVLYGYTF.

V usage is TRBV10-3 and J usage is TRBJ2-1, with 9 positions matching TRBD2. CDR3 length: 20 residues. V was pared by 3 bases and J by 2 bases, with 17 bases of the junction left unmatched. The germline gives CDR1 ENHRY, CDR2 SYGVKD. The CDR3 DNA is TGTGCCATCAGTGACCCTGGCGCAATTAAAGCGGGAGGTACCTACAATGAGCAGTTCTTC. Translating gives CAISDPGAIKAGGTYNEQFF.

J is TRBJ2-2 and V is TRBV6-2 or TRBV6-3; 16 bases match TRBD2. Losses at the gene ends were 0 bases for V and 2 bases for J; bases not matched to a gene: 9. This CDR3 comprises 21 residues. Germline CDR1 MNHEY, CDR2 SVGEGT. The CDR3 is CASSYSTSGLAGGLNTGELFF. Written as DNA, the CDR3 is TGTGCCAGCAGTTACTCGACGTCGGGACTAGCGGGAGGGCTAAACACCGGGGAGCTGTTTTTT.

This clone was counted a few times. CDR3 in amino acids: CASSFNSFGTSDQETQYF. The CDR3 DNA follows: TGTGCCAGCAGCTTTAACTCTTTCGGGACTAGCGATCAAGAGACCCAGTACTTC. This sequence joins TRBV5-5 and TRBJ2-5; 10 bases align to TRBD2. V shed 2 bases and J 2 bases; nucleotides not matched to a gene: 12. The CDR3 has 18 amino acids. Per germline, CDR1 SGHKS and CDR2 YYEKEE (reference sequence).

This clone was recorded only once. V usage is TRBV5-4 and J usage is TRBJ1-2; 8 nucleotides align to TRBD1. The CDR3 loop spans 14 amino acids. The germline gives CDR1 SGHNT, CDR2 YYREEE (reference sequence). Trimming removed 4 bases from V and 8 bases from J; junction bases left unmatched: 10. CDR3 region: CASSEIQGAGGYTF. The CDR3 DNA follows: TGTGCCAGCAGCGAAATCCAGGGGGCGGGAGGCTACACCTTC.

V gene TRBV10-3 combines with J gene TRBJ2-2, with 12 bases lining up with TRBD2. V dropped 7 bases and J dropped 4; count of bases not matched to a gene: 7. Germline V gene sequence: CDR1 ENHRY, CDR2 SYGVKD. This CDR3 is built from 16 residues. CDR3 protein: CAINLAGGPGTGELFF. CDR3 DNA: TGTGCCATCAACCTAGCGGGAGGGCCAGGCACCGGGGAGCTGTTTTTT.

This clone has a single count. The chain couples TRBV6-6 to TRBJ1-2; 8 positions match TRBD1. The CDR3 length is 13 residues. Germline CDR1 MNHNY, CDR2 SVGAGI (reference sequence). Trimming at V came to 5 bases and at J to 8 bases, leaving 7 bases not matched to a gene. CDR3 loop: CASSNPQGGGYTF. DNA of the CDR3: TGTGCCAGCAGTAACCCACAGGGGGGCGGCTACACCTTC.

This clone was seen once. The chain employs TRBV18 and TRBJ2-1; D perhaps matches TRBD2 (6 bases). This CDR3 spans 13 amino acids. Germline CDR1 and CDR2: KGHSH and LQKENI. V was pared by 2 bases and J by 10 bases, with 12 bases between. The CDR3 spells CASSPWRDQEQFF. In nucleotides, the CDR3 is TGTGCCAGCTCACCATGGCGGGACCAGGAGCAGTTCTTC.

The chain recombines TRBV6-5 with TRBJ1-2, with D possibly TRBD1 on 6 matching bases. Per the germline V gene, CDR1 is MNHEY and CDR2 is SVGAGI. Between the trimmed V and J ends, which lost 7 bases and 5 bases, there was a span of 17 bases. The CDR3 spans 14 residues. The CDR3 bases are TGTGCCAGCACCAACCCGGGACAAATTTATGGCTACACCTTC. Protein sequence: CASTNPGQIYGYTF.

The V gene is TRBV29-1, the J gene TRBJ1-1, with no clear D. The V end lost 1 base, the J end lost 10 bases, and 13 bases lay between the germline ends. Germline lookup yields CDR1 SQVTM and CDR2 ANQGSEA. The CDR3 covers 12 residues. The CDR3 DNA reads TGCAGCGTTGAAGGGGTAGGGAGAGGAGCTTTCTTT. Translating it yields CSVEGVGRGAFF.

The CDR3 spells CSVYSGNTIYF. As DNA, the CDR3 is TGCAGTGTATACTCTGGAAACACCATATATTTT. This chain links TRBV20-1 with TRBJ1-3; D not certain. CDR3 length: 11 residues. V lost 7 bases and J lost 0, with 4 bases in between. The germline V gene encodes CDR1 DFQATT and CDR2 SNEGSKA (reference sequence).

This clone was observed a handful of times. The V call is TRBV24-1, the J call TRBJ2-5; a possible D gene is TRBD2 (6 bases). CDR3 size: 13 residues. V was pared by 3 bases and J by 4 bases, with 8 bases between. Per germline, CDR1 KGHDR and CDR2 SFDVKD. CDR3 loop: CATSDPGRETQYF. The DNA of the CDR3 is TGTGCCACCAGTGATCCCGGGAGAGAGACCCAGTACTTC.

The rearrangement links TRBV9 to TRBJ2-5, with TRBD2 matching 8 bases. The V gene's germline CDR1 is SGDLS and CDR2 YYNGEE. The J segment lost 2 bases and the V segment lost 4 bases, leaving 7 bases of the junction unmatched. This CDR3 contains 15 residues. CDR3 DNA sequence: TGTGCCAGCAGCCGAAGCGGGGGAAGACAAGAGACCCAGTACTTC. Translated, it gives CASSRSGGRQETQYF.

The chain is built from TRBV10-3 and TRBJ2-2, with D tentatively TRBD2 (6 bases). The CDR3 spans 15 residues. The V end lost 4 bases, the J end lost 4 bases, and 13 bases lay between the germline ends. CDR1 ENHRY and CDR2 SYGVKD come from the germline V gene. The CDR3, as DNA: TGTGCCATCAGTGCCGGGGGAGGCGGCACCGGGGAGCTGTTTTTT. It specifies CAISAGGGGTGELFF.